This entry lists 20 T cell receptor beta chains sequenced from one sample in a study of early T cells in non-severe SARS-CoV-2 infection (TCRdb year 2021). The method was 5' RACE. This sample was sequenced with a NextSeq 500. TCRdb's own reprocessing of the public reads used fastp at Q25 and MiXCR and kept productive beta chains. Identical CDR3 proteins give one entry, which carries the most common genes and DNA. The sample table contains fewer than 100,000 distinct CDR3 sequences; only one count was recorded for roughly 12% of them. The biggest ten clones account for roughly 3.1% of the sample. The sample was whole blood. The origin of the receptors is an adult who was a healthcare worker with PCR-confirmed SARS-CoV-2 infection or an uninfected control (not recorded which).

This clonotype was seen repeatedly, ten times or more. The genes are TRBV18 and TRBJ2-1, with 12 bases lining up with TRBD2. The trim removed 5 bases at V and 8 bases at J, leaving 7 bases unmatched. The germline V gene encodes CDR1 KGHSH and CDR2 LQKENI. This CDR3 spans 15 amino acids. The CDR3 DNA reads as TGTGCCAGCTCATCGACTAGCGGGAGTCGAGATGAGCAGTTCTTC. This encodes CASSSTSGSRDEQFF.

This clonotype was seen more than once but under ten times. This rearrangement joins TRBV7-6 to TRBJ2-7, with TRBD2 matching 8 bases. V lost 5 bases and J lost 7; bases outside the gene matches: 10. This CDR3 is 14 amino acids long. Germline V CDR1 and CDR2: SGHVS, FNYEAQ. The CDR3 sequence is CASSPGRGAWEQYF. The CDR3 DNA reads as TGTGCCAGCAGCCCCGGGAGGGGAGCGTGGGAGCAGTACTTC.

This chain links TRBV29-1 with TRBJ2-3; the D is unclear. Trimming took off 3 bases at V and 11 bases at J, with 15 bases between the two ends. The CDR3 runs 12 residues. Germline lookup yields CDR1 SQVTM and CDR2 ANQGSEA. The CDR3 DNA sequence: TGCAGCGTTGAGGTCCCACCCCAAGGGCAGTATTTT. Amino acids: CSVEVPPQGQYF.

V gene TRBV6-5 combines with J gene TRBJ2-7; D is possibly TRBD1 or TRBD2 (6 bases each). This CDR3 contains 14 residues. V lost 6 bases and J lost 7, with 19 bases in between. CDR1 and CDR2 (germline): MNHEY, SVGAGI. The CDR3 spells CASSPGQGGQEQYF. In nucleotides, the CDR3 is TGTGCCAGCAGCCCTGGCCAAGGGGGGCAAGAGCAGTACTTC.

The CDR3, as DNA: TGCGCCAGCAGCTCCTCCGGGACTAGCGGGAGGAACTACAATGAGCAGTTCTTC. Residues: CASSSSGTSGRNYNEQFF. This chain links TRBV5-1 with TRBJ2-1, with 15 bases aligning to TRBD2. CDR3 length: 18 residues. Losses at the gene ends were 3 bases for V and 3 bases for J; bases not matched to a gene: 7. Per the germline V gene, CDR1 is SGHRS and CDR2 is YFSETQ.

This clonotype turned up a few times. The chain has TRBV2 and TRBJ2-1; D ambiguous. This CDR3 comprises 15 residues. Germline-derived CDR1 and CDR2 are SNHLY and FYNNEI. Trimming cost V 2 bases and J 8 bases, with 16 bases left between them. CDR3 protein: CASSENGLPTDEQFF. DNA of the CDR3: TGTGCCAGCAGTGAAAACGGGCTACCAACAGATGAGCAGTTCTTC.

In this sample, this clonotype turned up a few times. The chain links TRBV19 to TRBJ2-3; TRBD2 matches at 10 bases. The CDR3 consists of 17 residues. The V gene's germline CDR1 is LNHDA and CDR2 SQIVND (reference sequence). The J segment lost 1 base and the V segment lost 5 bases, leaving 9 bases of the junction unmatched. The CDR3 bases are TGTGCCAGTAGTTGGACTAGCGGCAAAGGTGGCACAGATACGCAGTATTTT. Protein: CASSWTSGKGGTDTQYF.

This clonotype came up many times. The chain couples TRBV7-2 to TRBJ2-7, with D perhaps being TRBD1 or TRBD2 (5 bases each). Germline CDR1 is SGHTA and CDR2 is FQGNSA. Between the trimmed V and J ends, which lost 2 bases and 2 bases, there was a span of 7 bases. This CDR3 region has 13 residues. CDR3 loop: CASSLRGAYEQYF. The CDR3 DNA is TGTGCCAGCAGCTTAAGGGGAGCCTACGAGCAGTACTTC.

This clonotype was seen many times. J is TRBJ1-5 and V is TRBV28, with D tentatively TRBD1 (5 bases). The V gene lost 7 bases and the J gene lost 2 bases, with 12 bases spanning the gap. The CDR3 runs to 14 residues. Germline values: CDR1 MDHEN, CDR2 SYDVKM. The CDR3 DNA reads TGTGCCAGCAAGGCCGGGGCGGGCAATCAGCCCCAGCATTTT. Protein: CASKAGAGNQPQHF. Full variable domain (outside the CDR3, taken from reference TRBV28 and TRBJ1-5): DVKVTQSSRYLVKRTGEKVFLECVQDMDHENMFWYRQDPGLGLRLIYFSYDVKMKEKGDIPEGYSVSREKKERFSLILESASTNQTSMYLCASKAGAGNQPQHFGDGTRLSIL.

This clonotype was picked up many times. The rearrangement joins TRBV12-3 or TRBV12-4 to TRBJ1-5; 8 bases map to TRBD1. The CDR3 has 13 residues. With 7 bases clipped from V and 5 bases from J, the junction kept 4 bases outside the gene matches. DNA of the CDR3: TGTGCCAGCACTTTGACAGGGGATCAGCCCCAGCATTTT. Amino acid sequence: CASTLTGDQPQHF.

This clonotype was seen a few times. V usage is TRBV12-3 or TRBV12-4 and J usage is TRBJ1-4; 9 nucleotides align to TRBD1. The CDR3 runs to 15 residues. The J segment lost 8 bases and the V segment lost 3 bases, leaving 7 bases of the junction unmatched. The CDR3 bases are TGTGCCAGCAGTTTTATGAGACAGGGGGAGGAAAAACTGTTTTTT. The encoded protein is CASSFMRQGEEKLFF.

The rearrangement links TRBV7-3 to TRBJ2-6, with TRBD1 as a possible D gene (5 bases). V dropped 5 bases and J dropped 4 bases, with 12 bases sitting between them. The CDR3 loop spans 15 amino acids. Germline V CDR1 and CDR2: SGHTA, FQGTGA. The CDR3 sequence: CASSPPRVGANVLTF. CDR3 DNA: TGTGCCAGCAGCCCTCCCAGGGTCGGGGCCAACGTCCTGACTTTC. The whole variable domain, filled in from reference TRBV7-3 and TRBJ2-6, reads GAGVSQTPSNKVTEKGKYVELRCDPISGHTALYWYRQSLGQGPEFLIYFQGTGAADDSGLPNDRFFAVRPEGSVSTLKIQRTERGDSAVYLCASSPPRVGANVLTFGAGSRLTVL.

The chain joins TRBV14 to TRBJ1-2; 7 nucleotides match TRBD1. The junction had 21 bases not matched to a gene; V was cut back by 4 bases and J by 7 bases. Germline CDR1 is SGHDN and CDR2 is FVKESK. CDR3 length: 18 amino acids. The CDR3 coding sequence is TGTGCCAGCAGCCGAAGGACAGGACTGGGTGCAGAAACTAGTGGCTACACCTTC. This codes for CASSRRTGLGAETSGYTF.

CDR3 coding DNA: TGCGCCAGCAGCTCCCGGGAGAATGAAAAACTGTTTTTT. It codes for CASSSRENEKLFF. The chain employs TRBV5-1 and TRBJ1-4, with D unclear. V lost 3 bases and J lost 5, with 8 bases in between. Germline assignment: CDR1 SGHRS and CDR2 YFSETQ. The CDR3 sequence is 13 residues long.

This clonotype was observed many times. The CDR3 region is CASSLQGAGANVLTF. CDR3 bases: TGTGCCAGCAGTCTCCAGGGCGCTGGGGCCAACGTCCTGACTTTC. The chain joins TRBV27 to TRBJ2-6, with a weak D call TRBD1 (5 bases). CDR3 size: 15 residues. Trimming pared 5 bases from V and 2 bases from J, leaving 10 bases between. Per germline, CDR1 MNHEY and CDR2 SMNVEV (reference sequence). The full variable domain, with the rest looked up from reference TRBV27 and TRBJ2-6, is EAQVTQNPRYLITVTGKKLTVTCSQNMNHEYMSWYRQDPGLGLRQIYYSMNVEVTDKGDVPEGYKVSRKEKRNFPLILESPSPNQTSLYFCASSLQGAGANVLTFGAGSRLTVL.

V usage is TRBV28 and J usage is TRBJ2-1; perhaps TRBD2 as D (5 bases). With 7 bases removed from V and 6 bases from J, the gap between germline ends came to 10 bases. This CDR3 comprises 12 residues. CDR1 is MDHEN and CDR2 is SYDVKM in the germline V gene. The CDR3 sequence is CASKEGSNEQFF. The CDR3 DNA is TGTGCCAGCAAAGAGGGTTCCAATGAGCAGTTCTTC.

This rearrangement joins TRBV21-1 to TRBJ2-2; the table's D call TRBD1 went unverified against the DNA. TRBV21-1 is tagged as a pseudogene. The CDR3 spans 17 residues. CDR3 protein: CASSKRGVTGTAGELFF. CDR3 coding DNA: TGTGCCAGCAGCAAAAGAGGGGTGACAGGGACCGCCGGGGAGCTGTTTTTT.

This clonotype was observed many times. The chain is built from TRBV7-6 and TRBJ1-5; D is possibly TRBD1 (5 bases). The CDR3 runs 14 residues. The V and J ends lost 5 bases and 2 bases respectively, with 10 bases between them. Looked up from germline, CDR1 is SGHVS and CDR2 is FNYEAQ. CDR3 sequence reads: CASSLLGGNQPQHF. In DNA form, the CDR3 reads TGTGCCAGCAGCCTCCTAGGGGGCAATCAGCCCCAGCATTTT.

This chain links TRBV18 with TRBJ2-2; D is undetermined. V shed 4 bases and J shed 2 bases, with 11 bases lying between them. CDR1 is KGHSH, CDR2 LQKENI, per germline. The CDR3 is made up of 15 amino acids. The CDR3 nucleotides read TGTGCCAGCTCACAGTTACCAGATAACACCGGGGAGCTGTTTTTT. Translating gives CASSQLPDNTGELFF.

This clonotype was seen repeatedly, ten times or more. An end of the junction differs from the germline gene, which may be a read error. The gene calls are TRBV20-1 and TRBJ1-6; 8 nucleotides match TRBD1. Germline lookup yields CDR1 DFQATT and CDR2 SNEGSKA (reference sequence). This CDR3 is 16 amino acids long. CDR3 bases: TGCAGTGCTAGGGAGACAGGGGCCCCGAGGAATTCACCCCTCCATTTT. Amino acid sequence: CSARETGAPRNSPLHF.